This T cell receptor (beta chain) comes out of a study of cytomegalovirus exposure and HLA in healthy donors. About the study: Tens of millions of unique TCRs from HLA-typed donors made up an early data release. Findings of the study overall: In vitro checks showed that a few CMV-associated chains really do target CMV antigens. For most subjects, TCR beta sequences were reported to predict HLA-A and HLA-B alleles with accuracy.

J lost 7 bases, V lost 3 bases, and 9 bases had no gene match. Germline-derived CDR1 and CDR2 are SGHDT and YYEEEE. This CDR3 has 16 residues. The donors were healthy bone marrow donors. 60 Vbeta and 13 Jbeta primers were used in PCR. The data were produced by immunoSEQ multiplex PCR, yet TCRdb's version contains in-frame clones alone and is incomplete. The sample lists some 120,000 clones, 76% seen once, with just under 2% in the top ten. Remarks on this clone: Its antigen remains unknown.

This TCR was sampled from a man aged 50-60 years in good health and CMV-seronegative. Material for sequencing was PBMCs. The chain employs TRBV5-6 and TRBJ2-2, with 10 bases matching TRBD2. CDR3 nucleotides: TGTGCCAGCAGCTGGCCAGCGGGGGGGCTTGACGGGGAGCTGTTTTTT. Translating gives CASSWPAGGLDGELFF.